This entry features one T cell receptor beta chain sequence. Its antigen is not identified. This sample was included in a study of T cell repertoires in cytomegalovirus infection. TCRdb reprocessed the reads with MiXCR, giving one entry per CDR3 protein. There are hundreds of thousands of distinct CDR3 sequences in the sample; more than 30% occur only once, and about a sixth lies in the top ten. V lost 6 bases to trimming and J lost 5 bases; unmatched junction nucleotides: 8. This CDR3 has 16 amino acids. CDR1 is MNHEY and CDR2 is SMNVEV in the germline V gene (reference sequence). Whole-study findings and limits: CMV-specific TCR beta clonotypes restricted by HLA-C dominated the ex vivo response.

The sequence was collected from a human donor in good health (CMV status not recorded). Some clones in this sample may be carry-over from other donors' samples. The rearrangement joins TRBV27 to TRBJ2-1, with 12 bases aligning to TRBD2. Source: cultured PBMCs, taken from culture after CMV antigen stimulation. The CDR3 DNA reads TGTGCCAGCAGCTTGCTAGCGGGAGGGCCGAACAATGAGCAGTTCTTC. Translating it yields CASSLLAGGPNNEQFF.